The entry below describes one TCR beta chain. This clonotype was picked up many times. Its target antigen remains unknown. No much larger clone is present one base from it, and per-base qualities are unavailable. This sample stems from a study of blood T cells in healthy people across ages (dated by TCRdb to between 2014 and 2017). The study in broad terms: In model experiments, roughly one uniquely barcoded TCR beta cDNA molecule per two T cells was captured by template switching. The study measured age-related changes in TCR beta repertoire diversity using deep sequencing normalized with unique cDNA molecular identifiers. The donors were divided into four age groups: young (average about 15 years), middle-aged (roughly 42), aged (roughly 60) and long-lived (around 87). Donors of different ages were randomly distributed across sequencing lanes to avoid experimental bias. For two donors (one aged 18 to 29 and one aged 80 or older), the study analyzed two additional independent replicas of 1 million unique cDNA reads from the same blood draw. Overall results and qualifications from the work: A strong correlation was found between observed TCR beta diversity and the percentage of naive T cells measured by flow cytometry. Compared with the aged group, more naive CD4+ T cells, fewer expanded clones and increased TCR diversity were shown by the long-lived group, suggesting age selection. The CMV infection status of donors was not known, potentially confounding age-related changes in expanded clonotypes. As age increased, observed TCR beta diversity per million T cells dropped in a roughly linear way, and a significant reduction was already evident by age 40. Because profiling used bulk unsorted PBMCs, naive and antigen-experienced compartments could not be compared conclusively. Estimates of total diversity based on one million sequenced T cells were regarded as lower bounds and as underestimates.

CDR1 and CDR2 are drawn from the germline V gene: SQVTM, ANQGSEA. The trim is 3 bases for V and 6 bases for J, with a gap of 8 bases between the germline ends. The CDR3, cysteine through phenylalanine, is 11 amino acids long. The entry retains the CDR3 DNA only, 33 bases that are in frame from base 1. The approximately 39 donors, aged roughly 6 to 95 years, were systemically healthy Caucasian individuals from Russia. Ten milliliters of peripheral blood were drawn from each donor into EDTA-treated Vacutainer tubes. PBMCs were isolated by Ficoll-Paque density-gradient centrifugation, with at least 6.5 million obtained per sample. Trizol reagent was used to extract total RNA from PBMCs, with at least 6 micrograms per sample. For every donor, an aliquot of PBMCs went through flow cytometry to measure the percentages of naive CD45RAhigh/CD27high T cells. The library was produced with 5' RACE. The second PCR ran for about 7 to 11 cycles and used a J-beta primer mix along with a sample-barcoded 5' primer. Each TCR beta cDNA molecule received a unique molecular identifier from a template-switch 5' adaptor carrying 12 random nucleotides. Each sample yielded at least 3 million CDR3-containing paired-end reads. All of the RNA was converted into first-strand cDNA using the Mint cDNA synthesis kit, with a TRBC-specific oligonucleotide serving as the primer. All cDNA was treated with uracil-DNA glycosylase and then went through a first 18-cycle PCR with the universal primers M1SS and BC2_uni_R. Processing in the source paper ran as follows. For normalization, 1 million high-quality reads, each with a distinct molecular identifier, were randomly selected from each sample. Reads sharing molecular identifiers were discarded rather than binned into consensus sequences. MiTCR, set to a Q25 quality threshold and the strictest error-elimination algorithm, was used for CDR3 identification, clonotype clustering and error correction. A nonparametric unseen species model using Euler transformation provided a lower-bound estimate of total TCR beta diversity. TCRdb applied fastp at Q25 and MiXCR to the public reads, then kept only in-frame beta chains. Each CDR3 protein gets just one entry, which takes the most common genes and DNA from the rows behind it. The V and J calls were determined by TCRdb, not by the authors. In all, the sample holds 1.8 million or so distinct CDR3 sequences, and around 40% of those were seen once. Together, the top ten hold 23% of the sample.

Sequenced material: blood. The source of this sequence is a human donor in good health. The chain is encoded by TRBV29-1 joined to TRBJ2-5; the D segment may tentatively be TRBD1 or TRBD2, each giving 5 matched bases. The CDR3 amino acid sequence is: CSVDGGQTQYF. The DNA reads as follows: TGCAGCGTTGATGGGGGTCAGACCCAGTACTTC. With all but the CDR3 taken from the reference TRBV29-1 and TRBJ2-5 genes, the full variable domain is: SAVISQKPSRDICQRGTSLTIQCQVDSQVTMMFWYRQQPGQSLTLIATANQGSEATYESGFVIDKFPISRPNLTFSTLTVSNMSPEDSSIYLCSVDGGQTQYFGPGTRLLVL.